This T cell receptor beta chain appears in the sequencing data of a study of T cells in Graves' hyperthyroidism and ophthalmopathy. With regard to this clonotype: A read error may be the cause here, since a much bigger clone is one base away.

Trimming cost V 6 bases and J 6 bases; bases outside gene matches: 8. The CDR3 has 14 residues. CDR1 MNHEY and CDR2 SVGEGT come from the germline V gene. What was amplified from RNA transcripts were TCR beta CDR3 regions. The HTBI primer set drove a first-round RT-PCR of the TCR CDR3. MiXCR, run by TCRdb on the multiplex PCR reads, gives a single entry per CDR3 protein. The table records a few hundred thousand distinct CDR3 sequences, 14% of them present only once. The gene calls are TRBV6-2 or TRBV6-3 and TRBJ2-7; TRBD2 aligns across 10 bases. Sequenced input: blood. This receptor was obtained from a woman aged 35 to 49 with Graves' hyperthyroidism. DNA for the CDR3: TGTGCCAGCAGCGAGAGCGGGAGGGAGGGCGAGCAGTACTTC. It codes for CASSESGREGEQYF.